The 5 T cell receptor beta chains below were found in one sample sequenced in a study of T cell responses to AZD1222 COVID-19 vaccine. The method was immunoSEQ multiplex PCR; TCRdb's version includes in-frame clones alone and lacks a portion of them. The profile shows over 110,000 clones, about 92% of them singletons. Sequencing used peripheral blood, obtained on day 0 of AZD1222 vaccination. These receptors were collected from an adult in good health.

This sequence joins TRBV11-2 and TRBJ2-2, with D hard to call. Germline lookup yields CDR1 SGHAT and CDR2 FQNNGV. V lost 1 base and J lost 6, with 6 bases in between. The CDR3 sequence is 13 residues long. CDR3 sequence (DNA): TGTGCCAGCAGCTTAGTTATGGCCGGGGAGCTGTTTTTT. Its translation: CASSLVMAGELFF.

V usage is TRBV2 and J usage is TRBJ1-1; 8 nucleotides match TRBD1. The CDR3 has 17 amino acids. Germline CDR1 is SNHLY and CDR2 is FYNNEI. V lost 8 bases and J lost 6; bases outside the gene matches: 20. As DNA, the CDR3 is TGTGCCAGCTACGTTCCGGACAGGGTCTATATGGGTGCTGAAGCTTTCTTT. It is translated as CASYVPDRVYMGAEAFF.

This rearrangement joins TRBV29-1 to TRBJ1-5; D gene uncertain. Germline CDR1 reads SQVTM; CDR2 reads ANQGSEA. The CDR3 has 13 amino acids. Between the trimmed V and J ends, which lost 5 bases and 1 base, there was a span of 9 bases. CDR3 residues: CSVLIGSNQPQHF. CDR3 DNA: TGCAGCGTTTTAATAGGGAGCAATCAGCCCCAGCATTTT.

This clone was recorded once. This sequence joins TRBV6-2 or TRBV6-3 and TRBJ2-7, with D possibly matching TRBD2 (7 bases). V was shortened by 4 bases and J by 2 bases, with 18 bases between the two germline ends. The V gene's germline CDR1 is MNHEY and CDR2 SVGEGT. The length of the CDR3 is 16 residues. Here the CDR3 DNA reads TGTGCCAGCAGTTCTACTGCCAGGGGACTAACCTACGAGCAGTACTTC. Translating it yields CASSSTARGLTYEQYF.

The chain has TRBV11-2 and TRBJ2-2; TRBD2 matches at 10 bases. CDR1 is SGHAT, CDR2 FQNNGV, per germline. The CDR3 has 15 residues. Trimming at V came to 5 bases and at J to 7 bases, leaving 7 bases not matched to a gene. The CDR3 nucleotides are TGTGCCAGCAGCCCCCTAGCGGGAGCGGGCGGGGAGCTGTTTTTT. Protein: CASSPLAGAGGELFF. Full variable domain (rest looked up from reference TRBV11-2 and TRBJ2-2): EAGVAQSPRYKIIEKRQSVAFWCNPISGHATLYWYQQILGQGPKLLIQFQNNGVVDDSQLPKDRFSAERLKGVDSTLKIQPAKLEDSAVYLCASSPLAGAGGELFFGEGSRLTVL.